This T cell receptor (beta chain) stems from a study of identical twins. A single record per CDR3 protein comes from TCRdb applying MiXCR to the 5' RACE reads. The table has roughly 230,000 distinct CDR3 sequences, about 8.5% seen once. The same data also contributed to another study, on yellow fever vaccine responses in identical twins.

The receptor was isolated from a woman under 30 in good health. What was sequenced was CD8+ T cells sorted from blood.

The CDR3 region has the DNA TGTGCCAGCAGTGAAGCAATAGCGGATTACAATGAGCAGTTCTTC. This codes for CASSEAIADYNEQFF. The chain joins TRBV2 to TRBJ2-1; tentative D call: TRBD2 (6 bases). The CDR3 runs to 15 residues. V lost 0 bases and J lost 4, with 10 bases in between. CDR1 and CDR2 (germline): SNHLY, FYNNEI.